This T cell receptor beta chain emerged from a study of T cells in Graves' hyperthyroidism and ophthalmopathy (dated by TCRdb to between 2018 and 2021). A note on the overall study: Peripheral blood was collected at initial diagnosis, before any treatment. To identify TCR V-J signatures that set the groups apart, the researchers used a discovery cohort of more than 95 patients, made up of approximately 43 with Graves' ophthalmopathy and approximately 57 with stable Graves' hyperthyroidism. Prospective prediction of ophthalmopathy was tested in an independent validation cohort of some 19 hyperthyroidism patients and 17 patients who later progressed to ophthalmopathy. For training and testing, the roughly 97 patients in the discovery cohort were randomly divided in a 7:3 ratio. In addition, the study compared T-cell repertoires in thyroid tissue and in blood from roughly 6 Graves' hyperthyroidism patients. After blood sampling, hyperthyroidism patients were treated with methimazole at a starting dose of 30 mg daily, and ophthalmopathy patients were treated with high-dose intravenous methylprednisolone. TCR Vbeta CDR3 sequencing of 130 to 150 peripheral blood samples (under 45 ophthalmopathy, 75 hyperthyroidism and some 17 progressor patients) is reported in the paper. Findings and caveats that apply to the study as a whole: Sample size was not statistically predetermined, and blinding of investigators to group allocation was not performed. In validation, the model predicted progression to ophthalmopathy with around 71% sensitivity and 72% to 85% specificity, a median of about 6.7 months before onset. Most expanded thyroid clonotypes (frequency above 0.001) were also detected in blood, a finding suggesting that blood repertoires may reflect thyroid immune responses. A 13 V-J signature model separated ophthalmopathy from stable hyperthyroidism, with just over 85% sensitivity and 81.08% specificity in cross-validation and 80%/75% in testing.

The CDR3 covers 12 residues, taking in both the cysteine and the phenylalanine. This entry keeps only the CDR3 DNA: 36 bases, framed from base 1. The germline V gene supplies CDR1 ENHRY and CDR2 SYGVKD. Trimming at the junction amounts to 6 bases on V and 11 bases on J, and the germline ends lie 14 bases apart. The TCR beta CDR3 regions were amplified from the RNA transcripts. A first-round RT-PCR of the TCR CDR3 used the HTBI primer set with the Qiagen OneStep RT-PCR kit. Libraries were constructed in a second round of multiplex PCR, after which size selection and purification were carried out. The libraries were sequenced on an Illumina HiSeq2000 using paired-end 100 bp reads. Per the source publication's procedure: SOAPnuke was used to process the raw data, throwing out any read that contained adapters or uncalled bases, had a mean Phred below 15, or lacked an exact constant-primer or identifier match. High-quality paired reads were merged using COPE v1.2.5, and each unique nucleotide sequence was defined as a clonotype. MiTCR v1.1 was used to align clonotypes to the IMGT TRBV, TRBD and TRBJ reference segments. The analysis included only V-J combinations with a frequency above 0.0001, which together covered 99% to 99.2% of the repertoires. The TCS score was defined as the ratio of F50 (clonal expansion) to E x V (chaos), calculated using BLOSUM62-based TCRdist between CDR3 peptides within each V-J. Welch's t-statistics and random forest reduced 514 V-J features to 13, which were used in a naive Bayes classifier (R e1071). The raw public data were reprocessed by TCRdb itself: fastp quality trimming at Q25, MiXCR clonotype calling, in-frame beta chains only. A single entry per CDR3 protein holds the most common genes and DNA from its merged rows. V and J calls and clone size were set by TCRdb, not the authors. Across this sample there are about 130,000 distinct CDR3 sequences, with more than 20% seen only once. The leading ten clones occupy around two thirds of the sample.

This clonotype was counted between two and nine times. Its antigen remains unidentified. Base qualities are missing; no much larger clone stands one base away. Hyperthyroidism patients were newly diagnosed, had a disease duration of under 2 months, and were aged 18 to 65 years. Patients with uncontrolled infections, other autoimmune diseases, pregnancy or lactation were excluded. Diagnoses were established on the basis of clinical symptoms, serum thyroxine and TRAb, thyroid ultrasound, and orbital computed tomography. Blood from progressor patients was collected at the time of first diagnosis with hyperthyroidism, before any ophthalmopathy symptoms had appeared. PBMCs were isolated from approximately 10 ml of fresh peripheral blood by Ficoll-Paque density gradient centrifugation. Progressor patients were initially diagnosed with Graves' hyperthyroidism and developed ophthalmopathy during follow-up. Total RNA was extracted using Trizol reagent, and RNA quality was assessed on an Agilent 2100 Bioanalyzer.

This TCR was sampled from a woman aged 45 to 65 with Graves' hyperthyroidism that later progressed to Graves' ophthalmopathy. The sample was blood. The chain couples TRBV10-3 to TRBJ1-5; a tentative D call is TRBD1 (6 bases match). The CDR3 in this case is CAIRGTEGAQHF. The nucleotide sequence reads TGTGCCATCAGGGGGACGGAGGGGGCCCAGCATTTT.